This T cell receptor (beta chain) was sequenced in a study of cytomegalovirus exposure and HLA in healthy donors. This CDR3 has 12 residues. With 5 bases removed from V and 4 bases from J, the gap between germline ends came to 8 bases. Germline V gives CDR1 SEHNR, CDR2 FQNEAQ (reference sequence). The PCR employed 60 Vbeta primers together with 13 Jbeta primers. Some clones are missing from TCRdb's copy, which holds only in-frame ones; the method was immunoSEQ multiplex PCR. There are around 90,000 clones in the sample; around 77% occur only once, and roughly 0.63% lies in the top ten. Sample: PBMCs. This clonotype was sampled from a man aged 25-40 years in good health and CMV-seronegative. The chain has TRBV7-9 and TRBJ1-1, with unresolved D. CDR3 protein: CASSPEATEAFF. Here the CDR3 DNA reads TGTGCCAGCAGCCCCGAGGCCACTGAAGCTTTCTTT.